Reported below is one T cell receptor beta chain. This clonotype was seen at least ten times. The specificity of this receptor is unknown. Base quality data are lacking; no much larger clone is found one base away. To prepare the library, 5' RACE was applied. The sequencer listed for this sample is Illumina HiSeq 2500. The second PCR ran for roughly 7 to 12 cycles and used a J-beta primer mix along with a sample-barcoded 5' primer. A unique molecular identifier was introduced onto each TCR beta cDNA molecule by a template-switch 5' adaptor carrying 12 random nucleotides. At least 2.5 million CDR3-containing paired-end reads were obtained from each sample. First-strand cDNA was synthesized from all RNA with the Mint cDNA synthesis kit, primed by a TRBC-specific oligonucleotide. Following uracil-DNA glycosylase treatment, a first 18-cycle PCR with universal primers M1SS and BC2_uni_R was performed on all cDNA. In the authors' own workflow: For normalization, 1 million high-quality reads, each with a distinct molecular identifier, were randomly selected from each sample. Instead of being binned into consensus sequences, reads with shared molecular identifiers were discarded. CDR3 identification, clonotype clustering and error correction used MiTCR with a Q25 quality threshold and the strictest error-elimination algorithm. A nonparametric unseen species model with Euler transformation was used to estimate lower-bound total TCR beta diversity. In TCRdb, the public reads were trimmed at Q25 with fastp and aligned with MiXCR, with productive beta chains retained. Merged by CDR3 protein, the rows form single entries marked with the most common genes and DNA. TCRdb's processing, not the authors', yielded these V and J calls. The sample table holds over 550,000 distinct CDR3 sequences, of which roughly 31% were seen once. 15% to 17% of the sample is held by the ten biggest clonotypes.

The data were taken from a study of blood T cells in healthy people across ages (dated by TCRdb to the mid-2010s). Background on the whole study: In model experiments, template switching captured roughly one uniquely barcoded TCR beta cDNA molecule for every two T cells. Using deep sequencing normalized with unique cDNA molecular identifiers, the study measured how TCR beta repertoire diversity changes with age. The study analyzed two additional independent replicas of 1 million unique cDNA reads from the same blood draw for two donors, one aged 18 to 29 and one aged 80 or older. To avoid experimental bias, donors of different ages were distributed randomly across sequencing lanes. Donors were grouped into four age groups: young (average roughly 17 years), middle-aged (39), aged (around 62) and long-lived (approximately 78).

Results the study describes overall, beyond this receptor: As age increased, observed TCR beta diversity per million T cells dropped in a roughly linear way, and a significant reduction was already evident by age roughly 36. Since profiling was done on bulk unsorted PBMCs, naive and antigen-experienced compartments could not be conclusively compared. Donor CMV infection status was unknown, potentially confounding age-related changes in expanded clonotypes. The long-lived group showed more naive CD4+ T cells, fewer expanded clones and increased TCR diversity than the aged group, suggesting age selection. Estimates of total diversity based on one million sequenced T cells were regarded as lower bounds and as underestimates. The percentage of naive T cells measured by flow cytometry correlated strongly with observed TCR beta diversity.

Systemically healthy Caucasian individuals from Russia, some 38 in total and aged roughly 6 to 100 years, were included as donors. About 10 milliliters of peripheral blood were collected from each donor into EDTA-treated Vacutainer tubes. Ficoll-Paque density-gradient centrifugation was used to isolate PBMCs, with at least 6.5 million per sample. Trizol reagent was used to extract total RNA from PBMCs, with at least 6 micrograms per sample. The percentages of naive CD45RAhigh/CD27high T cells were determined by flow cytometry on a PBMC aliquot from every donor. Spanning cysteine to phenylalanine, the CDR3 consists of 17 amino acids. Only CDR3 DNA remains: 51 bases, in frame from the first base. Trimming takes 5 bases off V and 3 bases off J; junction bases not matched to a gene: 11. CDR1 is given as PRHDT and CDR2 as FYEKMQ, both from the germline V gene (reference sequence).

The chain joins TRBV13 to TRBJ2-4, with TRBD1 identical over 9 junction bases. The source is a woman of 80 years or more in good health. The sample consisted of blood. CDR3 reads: CASSLRGQGHVKNIQYF. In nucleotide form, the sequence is TGTGCCAGCAGCCTAAGAGGACAGGGGCACGTCAAAAACATTCAGTACTTC. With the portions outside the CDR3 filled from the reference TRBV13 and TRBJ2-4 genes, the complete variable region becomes AAGVIQSPRHLIKEKRETATLKCYPIPRHDTVYWYQQGPGQDPQFLISFYEKMQSDKGSIPDRFSAQQFSDYHSELNMSSLELGDSALYFCASSLRGQGHVKNIQYFGAGTRLSVL.